This passage covers 30 T cell receptor beta chains from one sample sequenced in a study of blood T cell repertoires in COVID-19. Only in-frame clones appear in the TCRdb table, and some are missing; sequencing was by immunoSEQ multiplex PCR. The profile shows 61,000 or so clones, 88% of them singletons. The sequenced sample consisted of peripheral blood. The receptors come from a woman of 80 years or more with active COVID-19.

The chain joins TRBV28 to TRBJ1-5; a possible D gene is TRBD1 (6 bases). V lost 4 bases to trimming and J lost 5 bases, with 15 bases between them. The length of the CDR3 is 15 residues. Per the germline V gene, CDR1 is MDHEN and CDR2 is SYDVKM. The CDR3 bases are TGTGCCAGCAGTTCTCCCACAGGGTATCATCAGCCCCAGCATTTT. Amino acid sequence: CASSSPTGYHQPQHF.

The gene calls are TRBV28 and TRBJ2-3; D gene ambiguous. The CDR3 sequence is 13 residues long. CDR1 MDHEN and CDR2 SYDVKM come from the germline V gene. Trimming left V 5 bases short and J 2 bases short, with 8 bases between. CDR3 DNA sequence: TGTGCCAGCAGTCGGGTTGTCACAGATACGCAGTATTTT. Amino acid sequence: CASSRVVTDTQYF.

The chain recombines TRBV6-5 with TRBJ2-3, with 10 bases aligning to TRBD2. Losses at the gene ends were 6 bases for V and 6 bases for J; bases not matched to a gene: 6. The CDR3 loop spans 14 amino acids. CDR1 MNHEY and CDR2 SVGAGI come from the germline V gene. CDR3 nucleotides: TGTGCCAGCAGGCGTTGGGGACTAGCGGATACGCAGTATTTT. It is translated as CASRRWGLADTQYF.

The chain joins TRBV6-2 or TRBV6-3 to TRBJ2-7; possibly TRBD2 for D (6 bases). CDR3 length: 15 amino acids. With 5 bases removed from V and 1 base from J, the gap between germline ends came to 15 bases. Per the germline V gene, CDR1 is MNHEY and CDR2 is SVGEGT. The CDR3 coding sequence is TGTGCCAGCAGTACCTGGGGCGGGGTTTCCTACGAGCAGTACTTC. It specifies CASSTWGGVSYEQYF.

This chain links TRBV9 with TRBJ1-2; tentative D call: TRBD1 (5 bases). The CDR3 loop spans 17 amino acids. The germline V gene has CDR1 SGDLS and CDR2 YYNGEE. V lost 4 bases, J lost 0 bases, and 19 bases lay in between. CDR3 amino acids: CASSSWRDRSANYGYTF. In DNA form, the CDR3 reads TGTGCCAGCAGCTCGTGGCGGGACCGTTCGGCTAACTATGGCTACACCTTC.

The chain couples TRBV24-1 to TRBJ2-5; TRBD1 might be the D (6 bases). This CDR3 region has 16 residues. The V end lost 2 bases, the J end lost 2 bases, and 14 bases lay between the germline ends. Germline V lookup: CDR1 KGHDR, CDR2 SFDVKD. The CDR3 DNA follows: TGTGCCACCAGTGATTCGACAGGCAATTCACAAGAGACCCAGTACTTC. Its protein is CATSDSTGNSQETQYF.

In its sample, this clone was seen once. The chain carries TRBV19 and TRBJ1-1; unclear D gene. CDR1 is LNHDA, CDR2 SQIVND, per germline (reference sequence). The V end was cut by 4 bases, the J end by 7 bases, with 13 bases between. This CDR3 region has 13 residues. The CDR3 DNA follows: TGTGCCAGTAGTAATCGGGTAGGCAATGAAGCTTTCTTT. The encoded protein is CASSNRVGNEAFF.

In this sample, this clone turned up a few times. Other DNA sequences in the sample encode the same CDR3. The chain carries TRBV4-3 and TRBJ1-1; 9 nucleotides agree with TRBD1. The germline V gene encodes CDR1 LGHNA and CDR2 YSLEER. The CDR3 is 13 residues long. V shed 3 bases, J shed 5 bases, and the junction held 1 base outside the gene matches. This chain's CDR3 is CASSHGQGTEAFF. CDR3 coding DNA: TGCGCCAGCAGCCATGGACAGGGGACTGAAGCTTTCTTT.

V is TRBV7-2 and J is TRBJ2-3, with no clear D. The CDR3 length is 14 residues. Germline V gives CDR1 SGHTA, CDR2 FQGNSA. The V end lost 1 base, the J end lost 1 base, and 6 bases lay between the germline ends. The CDR3 sequence: CASSLVTGTDTQYF. DNA of the CDR3: TGTGCCAGCAGCTTAGTTACTGGCACAGATACGCAGTATTTT.

The chain employs TRBV7-3 and TRBJ2-7; D ambiguous. Trimming cost V 1 base and J 3 bases, with 7 bases left between them. CDR3 length: 13 residues. The germline V gene encodes CDR1 SGHTA and CDR2 FQGTGA. The CDR3 is CASSLSAGYEQYF. The CDR3 bases are TGTGCCAGCAGCTTAAGTGCCGGCTACGAGCAGTACTTC.

The V call is TRBV3-1 (or the pseudogene TRBV3-2), the J call TRBJ2-5; the match to TRBD2 covers 9 bases. V lost 0 bases and J lost 0; bases outside the gene matches: 8. Germline V CDR1 and CDR2: LGHDT, YNNKEL (reference sequence). The CDR3 is 18 amino acids. The CDR3 sequence: CASSQDWSLAGNQETQYF. For the CDR3, the DNA is TGTGCCAGCAGCCAAGATTGGAGTCTAGCGGGGAACCAAGAGACCCAGTACTTC.

The chain carries TRBV28 and TRBJ1-1; D is unclear. The CDR3 length is 13 residues. In germline, CDR1 is MDHEN, CDR2 SYDVKM. Trimming cost V 7 bases and J 5 bases, with 14 bases left between them. CDR3 loop: CASKTGWETEAFF. Here the CDR3 DNA reads TGTGCCAGCAAAACCGGGTGGGAGACTGAAGCTTTCTTT.

The chain uses TRBV19 and TRBJ2-1; 7 nucleotides agree with TRBD2. This CDR3 contains 13 residues. J lost 9 bases, V lost 1 base, and 3 bases had no gene match. Germline V gives CDR1 LNHDA, CDR2 SQIVND (reference sequence). CDR3 coding DNA: TGTGCCAGTAGTATAGGCGGGGGTGGTGAGCAGTTCTTC. It encodes CASSIGGGGEQFF.

The V gene is TRBV7-6, the J gene TRBJ2-7, with D uncertain. Trimming took off 1 base at V and 0 bases at J, with 7 bases between the two ends. The CDR3 runs 14 residues. CDR1 SGHVS and CDR2 FNYEAQ come from the germline V gene. The CDR3 here is CASSLGQVSYEQYF. In nucleotides, the CDR3 is TGTGCCAGCAGCTTAGGACAAGTCTCCTACGAGCAGTACTTC.

CDR3 loop: CASSAGRGAGELFF. In DNA, the CDR3 is TGTGCCAGCAGCGCGGGAAGGGGCGCCGGGGAGCTGTTTTTT. The chain has TRBV7-3 and TRBJ2-2; weak D call: TRBD2 (6 bases). V was shortened by 5 bases and J by 6 bases, with 13 bases between the two germline ends. There are 14 residues in the CDR3. In germline, CDR1 is SGHTA, CDR2 FQGTGA.

The V and J genes are TRBV6-5 and TRBJ2-1; 8 positions agree with TRBD2. V lost 6 bases and J lost 4; bases outside the gene matches: 8. Per germline, CDR1 MNHEY and CDR2 SVGAGI. The CDR3 length is 15 residues. In DNA form, the CDR3 reads TGTGCCAGCAGCCTTCTAGCGGGCCCATACAATGAGCAGTTCTTC. It codes for CASSLLAGPYNEQFF.

V usage is TRBV24-1 and J usage is TRBJ2-5; 15 nucleotides match TRBD2. The germline V gene encodes CDR1 KGHDR and CDR2 SFDVKD. V trimming: 4 bases; J trimming: 5 bases; junction bases outside the gene matches: 1. The CDR3 totals 15 residues. This CDR3 is CATSEGTSGGETQYF. CDR3 bases: TGTGCCACCAGTGAAGGGACTAGCGGGGGGGAGACCCAGTACTTC.

This rearrangement joins TRBV5-4 to TRBJ2-5; 9 bases match TRBD2. V was pared by 4 bases and J by 2 bases, with 9 bases of the junction left unmatched. Per the germline V gene, CDR1 is SGHNT and CDR2 is YYREEE (reference sequence). The CDR3 length is 16 residues. The CDR3 reads CASSPWGGGEQETQYF. CDR3 in DNA: TGTGCCAGCAGCCCCTGGGGCGGGGGGGAACAAGAGACCCAGTACTTC.

The V call is TRBV7-9, the J call TRBJ2-1; maybe TRBD1 (5 bases). CDR1 is SEHNR, CDR2 FQNEAQ, per germline (reference sequence). Deletions cut 3 bases from V and 5 bases from J, with 11 bases between. The CDR3 loop spans 14 amino acids. CDR3 sequence reads: CASSFQGSDNEQFF. In DNA, the CDR3 is TGTGCCAGCAGCTTCCAGGGATCTGACAATGAGCAGTTCTTC.

This sequence joins TRBV7-2 and TRBJ2-2; perhaps TRBD2 as D (6 bases). V was shortened by 6 bases and J by 1 base, with 12 bases between the two germline ends. The CDR3 contains 15 residues. The germline V gene has CDR1 SGHTA and CDR2 FQGNSA. CDR3 sequence: CASRGWGVNTGELFF. The CDR3 nucleotides are TGTGCCAGCAGGGGTTGGGGGGTGAACACCGGGGAGCTGTTTTTT.

This clone was recorded only once. Written as DNA, the CDR3 is TGTGCCAGCAGTGATCAAGCGGGGGGGCTGGCGCAGTTCTTC. Its translation is CASSDQAGGLAQFF. The V call is TRBV6-4, the J call TRBJ2-1, with 10 nucleotides matching TRBD2. This CDR3 is 14 amino acids long. Per the germline V gene, CDR1 is MRHNA and CDR2 is SNTAGT. V was clipped by 3 bases and J by 12 bases; unmatched bases: 8.

The chain recombines TRBV5-1 with TRBJ2-1, with TRBD1 as a possible D gene (7 bases). V was clipped by 2 bases and J by 5 bases, with 11 bases between them. Germline V gives CDR1 SGHRS, CDR2 YFSETQ. The CDR3 loop spans 14 amino acids. DNA for the CDR3: TGCGCCAGCAGCTTATCAGGGGGGCACAATGAGCAGTTCTTC. Encoded protein: CASSLSGGHNEQFF.

The rearrangement joins TRBV5-1 to TRBJ2-5, with 7 bases identical to TRBD2. V trimming: 1 base; J trimming: 4 bases; junction bases outside the gene matches: 7. The CDR3 is made up of 15 amino acids. CDR1 is SGHRS and CDR2 is YFSETQ in the germline V gene. CDR3 residues: CASSLRARGRETQYF. CDR3 DNA sequence: TGCGCCAGCAGCTTGAGGGCTCGCGGGAGAGAGACCCAGTACTTC.

The chain couples TRBV5-1 to TRBJ2-5, with a tentative D call TRBD2 (6 bases). CDR1 and CDR2 from the germline V gene are SGHRS and YFSETQ. Deletions cut 3 bases from V and 5 bases from J, with 14 bases between. The CDR3 is made up of 14 amino acids. CDR3 amino acids: CASSSTSSRETQYF. The CDR3 region has the DNA TGCGCCAGCAGCTCGACTAGTTCCCGGGAGACCCAGTACTTC.

This rearrangement joins TRBV29-1 to TRBJ2-5; 11 nucleotides align to TRBD2. The V gene end was trimmed by 4 bases and the J gene end by 5 bases; junction bases not matched to a gene: 3. The CDR3 consists of 13 residues. Germline CDR1 and CDR2: SQVTM and ANQGSEA. The CDR3 DNA sequence: TGCAGCGTTGCACTAGCGGGGGTCGAGACCCAGTACTTC. It yields the protein CSVALAGVETQYF. Full variable domain (rest looked up from reference TRBV29-1 and TRBJ2-5): SAVISQKPSRDICQRGTSLTIQCQVDSQVTMMFWYRQQPGQSLTLIATANQGSEATYESGFVIDKFPISRPNLTFSTLTVSNMSPEDSSIYLCSVALAGVETQYFGPGTRLLVL.

The chain has TRBV4-3 and TRBJ2-3; D unresolved. This CDR3 comprises 13 residues. The V gene's germline CDR1 is LGHNA and CDR2 YSLEER. V lost 1 base to trimming and J lost 6 bases, with 8 bases between them. CDR3 bases: TGCGCCAGCAGCCAAGCGAGTTCTGATACGCAGTATTTT. Its protein product is CASSQASSDTQYF.

V and J are TRBV5-5 and TRBJ2-2; 10 nucleotides line up with TRBD1. With V trimmed by 5 bases and J by 4 bases, 2 bases remained unmatched. This CDR3 spans 14 amino acids. The germline V gene has CDR1 SGHKS and CDR2 YYEKEE (reference sequence). For the CDR3, the DNA is TGTGCCAGCAGTCGGACAGGGGGCACCGGGGAGCTGTTTTTT. Translating it yields CASSRTGGTGELFF.

The chain employs TRBV30 and TRBJ1-2, with a possible D match to TRBD1 (6 bases). With 2 bases removed from V and 8 bases from J, the gap between germline ends came to 12 bases. Germline assignment: CDR1 GTSNPN and CDR2 SVGIG (reference sequence). The CDR3 runs 12 residues. The CDR3 region is CAWSTPTGGYTF. The CDR3 DNA sequence: TGTGCCTGGAGTACTCCGACAGGCGGCTACACCTTC.

The chain employs TRBV19 and TRBJ2-1, with 13 bases aligning to TRBD2. In germline, CDR1 is LNHDA, CDR2 SQIVND (reference sequence). V lost 6 bases to trimming and J lost 4 bases; unmatched junction nucleotides: 6. This CDR3 spans 16 amino acids. The CDR3 DNA sequence: TGTGCCAGTAGCCCGTTGACTAGCGGGGGGTACAATGAGCAGTTCTTC. Protein product: CASSPLTSGGYNEQFF.

The rearrangement joins TRBV28 to TRBJ1-2; 7 nucleotides match TRBD1. The CDR3 is 12 amino acids. Germline trimming cut 6 bases from V and 2 bases from J; bases unmatched to any gene: 0. Germline V gene sequence: CDR1 MDHEN, CDR2 SYDVKM. CDR3 in amino acids: CASRQGNYGYTF. In DNA form, the CDR3 reads TGTGCCAGCAGACAGGGGAACTATGGCTACACCTTC.